Each of the 5 T cell receptor beta chains below was sequenced from the same sample in a study of TIL therapy for anti-PD-1-resistant metastatic lung cancer. Time point defined: pre-treatment sample, taken before nivolumab and TIL therapy. The tumor samples were excised metastases, mostly pleural nodules or supraclavicular lymph nodes. Sequencing used immunoSEQ v3. Repertoires were generated with immunoSEQ multiplex PCR, while TCRdb's copy carries only in-frame clones and drops some. The sample lists 8,000 to 9,500 clones; about 70% were seen once. Sequenced here: tumor tissue, sampled at baseline. These receptors all stem from a person aged 25 to 79 with non-small cell lung cancer.

The CDR3 DNA is TGTGCCAGCCTCCAAGAGAGTAACTATGGCTACACCTTC. This sequence encodes CASLQESNYGYTF. V and J are TRBV28 and TRBJ1-2, with unresolved D. V lost 8 bases, J lost 1 base, and 11 bases lay in between. Germline V gives CDR1 MDHEN, CDR2 SYDVKM. CDR3 length: 13 amino acids.

The chain combines TRBV28 with TRBJ1-2; TRBD1 agrees at 7 bases. The CDR3 has 15 residues. Germline values: CDR1 MDHEN, CDR2 SYDVKM. The trim removed 3 bases at V and 1 base at J, leaving 5 bases unmatched. The CDR3 is CASSFRRQGNYGYTF. Written as DNA, the CDR3 is TGTGCCAGCAGTTTTCGGAGACAGGGTAACTATGGCTACACCTTC.

The V gene is TRBV6-5, the J gene TRBJ1-6; the D gene is possibly TRBD1 (5 bases). The length of the CDR3 is 15 residues. Germline V lookup: CDR1 MNHEY, CDR2 SVGAGI. V was shortened by 2 bases and J by 10 bases, with 15 bases between the two germline ends. CDR3 in DNA: TGTGCCAGCAGTTACCTCGACAGCCTAATCTCACCCCTCCACTTT. As protein: CASSYLDSLISPLHF.

This chain connects TRBV6-1 to TRBJ2-3; tentatively, D is TRBD1 (5 bases). Germline V gene lookup returns CDR1 MNHNS and CDR2 SASEGT. CDR3 size: 14 residues. V was clipped by 2 bases and J by 0 bases, with 6 bases between them. This CDR3 is CASSEQGSTDTQYF. The CDR3 region has the DNA TGTGCCAGCAGTGAACAGGGTAGCACAGATACGCAGTATTTT.

The rearrangement uses TRBV5-1 and TRBJ1-6, with D possibly TRBD1 on 6 matching bases. Germline CDR1 and CDR2: SGHRS and YFSETQ. Between the trimmed V and J ends, which lost 5 bases and 3 bases, there was a span of 12 bases. The length of the CDR3 is 15 residues. CDR3 sequence: CASSSSQGYNSPLHF. For the CDR3, the DNA is TGCGCCAGCAGTAGTTCACAGGGCTATAATTCACCCCTCCACTTT.